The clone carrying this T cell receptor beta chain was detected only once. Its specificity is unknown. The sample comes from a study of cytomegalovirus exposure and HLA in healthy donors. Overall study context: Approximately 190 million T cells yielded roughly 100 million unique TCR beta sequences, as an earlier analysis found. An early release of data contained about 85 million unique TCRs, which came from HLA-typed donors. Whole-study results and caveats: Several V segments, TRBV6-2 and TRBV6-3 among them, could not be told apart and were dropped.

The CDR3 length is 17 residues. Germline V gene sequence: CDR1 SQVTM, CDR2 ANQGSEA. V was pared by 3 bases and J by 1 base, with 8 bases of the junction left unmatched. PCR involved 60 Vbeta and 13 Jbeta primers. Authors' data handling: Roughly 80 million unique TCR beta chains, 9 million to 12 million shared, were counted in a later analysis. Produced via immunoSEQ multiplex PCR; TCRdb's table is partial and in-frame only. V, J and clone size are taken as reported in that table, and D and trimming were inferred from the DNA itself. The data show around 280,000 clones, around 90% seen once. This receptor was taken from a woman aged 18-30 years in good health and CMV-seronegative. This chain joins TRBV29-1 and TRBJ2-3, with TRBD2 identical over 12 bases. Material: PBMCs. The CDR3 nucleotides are TGCAGCGTTGACGTATTCGGGACTAGCGGGCGCACAGATACGCAGTATTTT. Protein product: CSVDVFGTSGRTDTQYF.